The 27 T cell receptor beta chains in this list originate from one sample, sequenced in a study of cytotoxic CD8 clonotypes in ibrutinib-treated CLL. Profiled with immunoSEQ multiplex PCR; TCRdb holds only in-frame clones, not every one. The sample has 150,000 to 200,000 clones, roughly 77% seen once. The sample was PBMCs, taken after 12 months of ibrutinib treatment. Receptor source: a human donor with chronic lymphocytic leukemia.

The gene calls are TRBV21-1 and TRBJ2-1. TRBV21-1 counts as a pseudogene. The CDR3 contains 18 residues. The CDR3 spells CASSDGDAAPLSYNEQFF. The CDR3 nucleotides read TGTGCCAGCAGCGACGGGGACGCCGCGCCTCTATCCTACAATGAGCAGTTCTTC.

The CDR3 DNA reads TGTGCCAGCACCCCCAGTCTCAACACCGGGGAGCTGTTTTTT. Its protein is CASTPSLNTGELFF. The chain employs TRBV6-5 and TRBJ2-2; D uncertain. Looked up from germline, CDR1 is MNHEY and CDR2 is SVGAGI. This CDR3 has 14 amino acids. V was pared by 7 bases and J by 2 bases, with 11 bases between.

CDR3 loop: CASSVVGGGGELFF. The CDR3 DNA reads as TGTGCCAGCAGCGTAGTTGGAGGCGGAGGGGAGCTGTTTTTT. The J gene is TRBJ2-2, the V gene TRBV9; maybe TRBD2 (5 bases). Germline V lookup: CDR1 SGDLS, CDR2 YYNGEE. V lost 0 bases, J lost 8 bases, and 11 bases lay in between. The CDR3 is 14 residues long.

The count of this clone is one. The rearrangement links TRBV5-1 to TRBJ1-1; no clear D. The CDR3 is 14 residues long. The germline gives CDR1 SGHRS, CDR2 YFSETQ. V was cut by 4 bases and J by 0 bases, with 10 bases left in between. The CDR3 region has the DNA TGCGCCAGCAGCCGGAGAGATTTGAACACTGAAGCTTTCTTT. It yields the protein CASSRRDLNTEAFF.

The chain joins TRBV11-3 to TRBJ2-1; 9 nucleotides agree with TRBD2. From germline, CDR1 is SGHNT and CDR2 YENEEA. Trimming took 3 bases from V and 3 from J; bases not matched to a gene: 3. The CDR3 is 15 residues long. This CDR3 is CASSFRAGGYNEQFF. For the CDR3, the DNA is TGTGCCAGCAGCTTCCGAGCGGGGGGCTACAATGAGCAGTTCTTC.

The V gene is TRBV5-5, the J gene TRBJ2-7; D perhaps matches TRBD2 (6 bases). Trimming removed 0 bases at V and 6 bases at J, with 16 bases between. From germline, CDR1 is SGHKS and CDR2 YYEKEE (reference sequence). The CDR3 has 15 amino acids. In DNA form, the CDR3 reads TGTGCCAGCAGCTTGGGCGGGACGACGAGGGGCGAGCAGTACTTC. Translating gives CASSLGGTTRGEQYF.

V and J are TRBV5-8 and TRBJ2-7, with TRBD1 matching 8 bases. The CDR3 sequence is 14 residues long. CDR1 is SGHTS and CDR2 is YDEGEE in the germline V gene. J gave up 3 bases and V 4 bases, and 6 bases lay outside the gene matches. CDR3 in DNA: TGTGCCAGCAGCATCATCGGGACAGGCTACGAGCAGTACTTC. Translated, it gives CASSIIGTGYEQYF.

This clone was picked up a small number of times. The CDR3 bases are TGTGCCAGCAGTTCACGGGGGTTATGGCAAGAGACCCAGTACTTC. Translation: CASSSRGLWQETQYF. The rearrangement joins TRBV28 to TRBJ2-5; the D gene is possibly TRBD2 (6 bases). The CDR3 contains 15 residues. Trimming cost V 4 bases and J 2 bases, with 14 bases left between them. Germline loops: CDR1 MDHEN, CDR2 SYDVKM.

This sequence joins TRBV4-1 and TRBJ2-5; D is ambiguous. The CDR3 contains 16 residues. CDR1 is MGHRA, CDR2 YSYEKL, per germline. V lost 0 bases and J lost 5, with 16 bases in between. The CDR3 DNA follows: TGCGCCAGCAGCCAAGATATTGGGTTTGACGCTGAGACCCAGTACTTC. This translates into CASSQDIGFDAETQYF.

V gene TRBV7-2 combines with J gene TRBJ1-4, with 10 bases matching TRBD1. The V gene's germline CDR1 is SGHTA and CDR2 FQGNSA. The length of the CDR3 is 14 residues. The V segment lost 5 bases and the J segment 5 bases; nucleotides outside the gene matches: 2. CDR3 protein: CASSPDRGNEKLFF. The CDR3 DNA is TGTGCCAGCAGCCCGGACAGGGGGAATGAAAAACTGTTTTTT.

This chain connects TRBV7-9 to TRBJ1-6, with D tentatively TRBD1 (6 bases). Trimming removed 5 bases from V and 7 bases from J, with 18 bases in between. There are 16 residues in the CDR3. CDR1 and CDR2 (germline): SEHNR, FQNEAQ (reference sequence). CDR3 protein: CASSLGQTGGNSPLHF. CDR3 nucleotide sequence: TGTGCCAGCAGCCTCGGCCAGACAGGAGGAAATTCACCCCTCCACTTT.

This clone was detected once. The chain links TRBV7-7 to TRBJ2-5; D unresolved. This CDR3 comprises 13 residues. CDR1 is SSHAT and CDR2 is FNYEAQ in the germline V gene (reference sequence). The CDR3 loop is CASSKTLQETQYF. For the CDR3, the DNA is TGTGCTAGCTCGAAGACTCTCCAAGAGACCCAGTACTTC.

The rearrangement uses TRBV5-5 and TRBJ2-2; 8 positions match TRBD1. The trim removed 5 bases at V and 6 bases at J, leaving 6 bases unmatched. Germline CDR1 SGHKS, CDR2 YYEKEE (reference sequence). The CDR3 contains 14 residues. For the CDR3, the DNA is TGTGCCAGCAGAATCCAGGGGGCAGCCGGGGAGCTGTTTTTT. Translated: CASRIQGAAGELFF.

This clone was found a few times. The chain links TRBV4-2 to TRBJ1-2, with 11 nucleotides matching TRBD1. Unmatched junction bases numbered 6, after V lost 3 bases and J lost 9 bases. Germline V lookup: CDR1 LGHNA, CDR2 YNFKEQ. The CDR3 consists of 14 residues. The CDR3 DNA reads TGTGCCAGCAGCCACCCGGGACAGGGGGAAAGCTACACCTTC. Translation gives CASSHPGQGESYTF.

V and J are TRBV20-1 and TRBJ2-1; D is uncertain. CDR3 length: 11 residues. Germline V gene data show CDR1 as DFQATT and CDR2 as SNEGSKA (reference sequence). With 8 bases removed from V and 5 bases from J, the gap between germline ends came to 10 bases. CDR3 amino acids: CSPLRNNEQFF. The CDR3 bases are TGCAGTCCTCTCCGGAACAATGAGCAGTTCTTC.

The chain uses TRBV7-8 and TRBJ1-6; 7 bases are a match to TRBD1. Per germline, CDR1 SGHVS and CDR2 FQNEAQ. The CDR3 spans 14 residues. V shed 5 bases, J shed 9 bases, and the junction held 7 bases outside the gene matches. The DNA for the CDR3 is TGTGCCAGCAGCGTAGGGACAGCAGGTTCACCCCTCCACTTT. Amino acid sequence: CASSVGTAGSPLHF.

J is TRBJ2-3 and V is TRBV11-3, with 13 bases aligning to TRBD2. The CDR3 length is 16 residues. CDR1 and CDR2 from the germline V gene are SGHNT and YENEEA. J gave up 3 bases and V 5 bases, and 5 bases lay outside the gene matches. CDR3: CASSLGTSGTTDTQYF. The DNA of the CDR3 is TGTGCCAGCAGCCTCGGGACTAGCGGGACGACAGATACGCAGTATTTT.

The chain links TRBV29-1 to TRBJ1-1, with D tentatively TRBD1 (6 bases). V lost 3 bases, J lost 2 bases, and 16 bases lay in between. This CDR3 is built from 15 residues. The germline CDR1 and CDR2 sequences are SQVTM and ANQGSEA. The CDR3 region is CSVDSLGGENTEAFF. CDR3 in DNA: TGCAGCGTTGATTCTCTAGGGGGGGAAAACACTGAAGCTTTCTTT.

The CDR3 spells CASSLENPSGANVLTF. In DNA, the CDR3 is TGCGCCAGCAGCTTGGAAAACCCCTCTGGGGCCAACGTCCTGACTTTC. The V call is TRBV5-1, the J call TRBJ2-6; D ambiguous. The germline V and J ends were trimmed by 0 bases and 0 bases, with 7 bases remaining between them. This CDR3 region has 16 residues. Looked up from germline, CDR1 is SGHRS and CDR2 is YFSETQ. The full variable domain, in which reference TRBV5-1 and TRBJ2-6 provide the parts outside the CDR3, is KAGVTQTPRYLIKTRGQQVTLSCSPISGHRSVSWYQQTPGQGLQFLFEYFSETQRNKGNFPGRFSGRQFSNSRSEMNVSTLELGDSALYLCASSLENPSGANVLTFGAGSRLTVL.

This clone was observed once. The V gene is TRBV19, the J gene TRBJ2-6; TRBD1 is a possible D gene (5 bases). Germline CDR1 is LNHDA and CDR2 is SQIVND (reference sequence). CDR3 length: 16 amino acids. Trimming took off 7 bases at V and 0 bases at J, with 13 bases between the two ends. CDR3 residues: CASKDSAISGANVLTF. DNA for the CDR3: TGTGCCAGTAAAGACAGTGCTATCTCTGGGGCCAACGTCCTGACTTTC.

This chain links TRBV6-1 with TRBJ2-1, with 8 bases aligning to TRBD1. This CDR3 has 15 residues. Germline loops: CDR1 MNHNS, CDR2 SASEGT. The trim removed 3 bases at V and 2 bases at J, leaving 3 bases unmatched. The CDR3 sequence is CASSDGTGAYNEQFF. The CDR3 bases are TGTGCCAGCAGTGACGGGACAGGTGCCTACAATGAGCAGTTCTTC.

The chain links TRBV5-6 to TRBJ2-2, with a possible D match to TRBD2 (5 bases). This CDR3 has 15 residues. Germline-derived CDR1 and CDR2 are SGHDT and YYEEEE. Trimming removed 5 bases at V and 4 bases at J, with 15 bases between. Here the CDR3 reads CASRPRGSVTGELFF. DNA for the CDR3: TGTGCCAGCAGGCCCCGGGGATCGGTCACCGGGGAGCTGTTTTTT.

The chain carries TRBV7-2 and TRBJ2-5, with 9 bases lining up with TRBD2. The CDR3 is 18 amino acids. J was trimmed by 3 bases and V by 4 bases; bases with no gene match: 15. CDR1 is SGHTA, CDR2 FQGNSA, per germline. In DNA, the CDR3 is TGTGCCAGCAGCTCGGTGGGGGTTTGGCGGGAGGGCAAAGAGACCCAGTACTTC. Protein sequence: CASSSVGVWREGKETQYF. Using reference TRBV7-2 and TRBJ2-5 for the parts outside the CDR3, the full variable domain is GAGVSQSPSNKVTEKGKDVELRCDPISGHTALYWYRQSLGQGLEFLIYFQGNSAPDKSGLPSDRFSAERTGGSVSTLTIQRTQQEDSAVYLCASSSVGVWREGKETQYFGPGTRLLVL.

This clone was recorded a few times. The V gene is TRBV7-8, the J gene TRBJ1-1, with 7 bases aligning to TRBD1. Germline V gene lookup returns CDR1 SGHVS and CDR2 FQNEAQ. The CDR3 is 15 amino acids. With 4 bases clipped from V and 3 bases from J, the junction kept 8 bases outside the gene matches. The CDR3 loop is CASSYRQGGDTEAFF. CDR3 in DNA: TGTGCCAGCAGCTACAGACAGGGTGGAGACACTGAAGCTTTCTTT.

The table lists this clone with a few counts. J is TRBJ1-2 and V is TRBV19, with 8 bases matching TRBD1. This CDR3 has 16 residues. In germline, CDR1 is LNHDA, CDR2 SQIVND (reference sequence). V shed 5 bases, J shed 4 bases, and the junction held 12 bases outside the gene matches. DNA for the CDR3: TGTGCCAGTAGTTCTATCGATACAGGGGGGAGCTATGGCTACACCTTC. It is translated as CASSSIDTGGSYGYTF.

CDR3 coding DNA: TGTGCCAGCAGCCAAGGCCGGGTCGGGGCCGCTGGAAACACCATATATTTT. Protein: CASSQGRVGAAGNTIYF. The chain links TRBV4-2 to TRBJ1-3; tentative D call: TRBD1 (5 bases). Germline V gene lookup returns CDR1 LGHNA and CDR2 YNFKEQ. The CDR3 length is 17 residues. The germline V and J ends were trimmed by 1 base and 2 bases, with 15 bases remaining between them.

This clone was found a few times. V and J are TRBV5-1 and TRBJ1-2, with D perhaps matching TRBD1 (5 bases). With 4 bases removed from V and 4 bases from J, the gap between germline ends came to 17 bases. Germline lookup yields CDR1 SGHRS and CDR2 YFSETQ. This CDR3 has 15 residues. The CDR3 coding sequence is TGCGCCAGCAGCCCCGGGGCCAAGAGGGCCTATGGCTACACCTTC. This encodes CASSPGAKRAYGYTF. Together with reference TRBV5-1 and TRBJ1-2, the CDR3 gives the full variable domain: KAGVTQTPRYLIKTRGQQVTLSCSPISGHRSVSWYQQTPGQGLQFLFEYFSETQRNKGNFPGRFSGRQFSNSRSEMNVSTLELGDSALYLCASSPGAKRAYGYTFGSGTRLTVV.